These 4 T cell receptor beta chains share one sample of origin, sequenced in a study of T cell responses to AZD1222 COVID-19 vaccine. Measured with immunoSEQ multiplex PCR; TCRdb has only the in-frame clones, and not every one. The sample yields around 110,000 clones, 90% seen once. The sequencing here drew on peripheral blood, taken 28 days after the second AZD1222 dose. All receptors come from an adult who received the AZD1222 COVID-19 vaccine.

The chain carries TRBV7-9 and TRBJ2-7; 7 nucleotides match TRBD2. The CDR3 covers 14 residues. The germline CDR1 and CDR2 sequences are SEHNR and FQNEAQ (reference sequence). Trimming took 4 bases from V and 5 from J; bases not matched to a gene: 8. CDR3 in amino acids: CASSWGGTFDEQYF. For the CDR3, the DNA is TGTGCCAGCAGCTGGGGAGGGACGTTTGACGAGCAGTACTTC.

The chain has TRBV5-1 and TRBJ1-3; no reliable D call. Germline V CDR1 and CDR2: SGHRS, YFSETQ. V dropped 4 bases and J dropped 0 bases, with 5 bases sitting between them. This CDR3 contains 13 residues. The CDR3 reads CASSEGSGNTIYF. CDR3 sequence (DNA): TGCGCCAGCAGCGAGGGCTCTGGAAACACCATATATTTT.

The genes are TRBV29-1 and TRBJ1-2; 7 nucleotides match TRBD1. Losses at the gene ends were 7 bases for V and 8 bases for J; bases not matched to a gene: 10. The CDR3 sequence is 12 residues long. Germline values: CDR1 SQVTM, CDR2 ANQGSEA. The CDR3 nucleotides are TGCAGCGGGCAGGGGGGTGAGGAGGGCTACACCTTC. Encoded protein: CSGQGGEEGYTF.

This clone came up a few times. CDR3 amino acids: CASSKVWYEQYF. The CDR3 DNA reads TGTGCCAGCAGCAAGGTTTGGTACGAGCAGTACTTC. The J gene is TRBJ2-7, the V gene TRBV12-3 or TRBV12-4, with D unresolved. The germline V and J ends were trimmed by 6 bases and 4 bases, with 10 bases remaining between them. This CDR3 has 12 residues.